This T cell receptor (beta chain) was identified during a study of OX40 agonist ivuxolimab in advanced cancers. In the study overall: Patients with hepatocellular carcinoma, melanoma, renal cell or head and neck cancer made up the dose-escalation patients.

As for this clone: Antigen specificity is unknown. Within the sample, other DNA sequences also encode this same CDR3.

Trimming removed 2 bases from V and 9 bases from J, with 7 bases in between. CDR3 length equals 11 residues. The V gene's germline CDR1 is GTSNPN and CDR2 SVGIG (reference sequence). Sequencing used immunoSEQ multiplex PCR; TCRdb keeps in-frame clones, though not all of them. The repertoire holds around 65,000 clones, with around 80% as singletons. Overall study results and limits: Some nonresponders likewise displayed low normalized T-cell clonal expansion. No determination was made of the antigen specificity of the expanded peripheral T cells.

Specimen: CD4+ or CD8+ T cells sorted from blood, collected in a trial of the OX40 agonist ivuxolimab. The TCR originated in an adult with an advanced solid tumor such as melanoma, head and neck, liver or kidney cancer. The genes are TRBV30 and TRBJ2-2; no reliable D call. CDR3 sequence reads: CAWSPTRELFF. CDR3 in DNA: TGTGCCTGGAGTCCGACAAGGGAGCTGTTTTTT.